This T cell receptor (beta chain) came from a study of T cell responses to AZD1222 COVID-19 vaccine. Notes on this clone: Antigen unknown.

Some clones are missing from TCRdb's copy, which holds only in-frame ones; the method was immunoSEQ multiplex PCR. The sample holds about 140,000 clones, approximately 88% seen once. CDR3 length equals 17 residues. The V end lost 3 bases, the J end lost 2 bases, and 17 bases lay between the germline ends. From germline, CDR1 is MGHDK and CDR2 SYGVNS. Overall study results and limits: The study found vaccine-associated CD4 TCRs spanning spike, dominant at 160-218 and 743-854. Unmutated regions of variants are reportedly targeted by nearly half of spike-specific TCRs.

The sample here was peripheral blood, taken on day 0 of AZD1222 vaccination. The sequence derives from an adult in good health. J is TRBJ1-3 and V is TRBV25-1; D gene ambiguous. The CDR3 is CASSDGGSWRAGNTIYF. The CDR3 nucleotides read TGTGCCAGCAGTGATGGAGGCTCCTGGCGGGCTGGAAACACCATATATTTT. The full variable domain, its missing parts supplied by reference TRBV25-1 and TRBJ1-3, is EADIYQTPRYLVIGTGKKITLECSQTMGHDKMYWYQQDPGMELHLIHYSYGVNSTEKGDLSSESTVSRIRTEHFPLTLESARPSHTSQYLCASSDGGSWRAGNTIYFGEGSWLTVV.